The T cell receptor beta chain described here comes from a study of beta chain features in type 1 diabetes. CD45RO/CCR7/CD25/CD127/CD95/CD27 sorting isolated CD4+ naive, central memory, regulatory and stem cell-like memory cells. Findings of the study overall: Using cDNA template may skew counts toward highly expressing activated cells.

The V gene's germline CDR1 is SEHNR and CDR2 FQNEAQ (reference sequence). The germline V and J ends were trimmed by 2 bases and 1 base, with 8 bases remaining between them. The CDR3 length is 14 residues. Expressed TCRB transcripts were sequenced, since all the RNA that had been isolated was reverse transcribed. The data were produced by immunoSEQ multiplex PCR, yet TCRdb's version contains in-frame clones alone and is incomplete. This repertoire shows 35,000 to 50,000 clones, about 50% found once; its top ten account for more than 0.2%. This clone was detected a few times. What it binds is not known.

The specimen was stem cell memory CD4+ T cells from blood. The rearrangement joins TRBV7-9 to TRBJ2-5; no clear D gene. This TCR came from a woman aged 25 to 39 in good health. DNA of the CDR3: TGTGCCAGCAGCTTAATGGGCTCCCAAGAGACCCAGTACTTC. Residues: CASSLMGSQETQYF.